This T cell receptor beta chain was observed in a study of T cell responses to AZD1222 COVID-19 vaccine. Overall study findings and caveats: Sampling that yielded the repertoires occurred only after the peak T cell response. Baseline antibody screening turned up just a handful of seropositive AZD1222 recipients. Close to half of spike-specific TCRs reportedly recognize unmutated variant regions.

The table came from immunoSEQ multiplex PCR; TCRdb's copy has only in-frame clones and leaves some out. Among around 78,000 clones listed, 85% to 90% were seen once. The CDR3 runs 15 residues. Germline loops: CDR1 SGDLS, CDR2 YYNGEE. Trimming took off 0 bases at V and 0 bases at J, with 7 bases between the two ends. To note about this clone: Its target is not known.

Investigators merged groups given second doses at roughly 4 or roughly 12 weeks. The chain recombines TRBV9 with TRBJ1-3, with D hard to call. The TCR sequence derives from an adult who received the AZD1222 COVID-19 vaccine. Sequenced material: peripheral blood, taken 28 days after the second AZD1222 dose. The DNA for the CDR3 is TGTGCCAGCAGCGTAGGGCTAGCCTCTGGAAACACCATATATTTT. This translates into CASSVGLASGNTIYF.